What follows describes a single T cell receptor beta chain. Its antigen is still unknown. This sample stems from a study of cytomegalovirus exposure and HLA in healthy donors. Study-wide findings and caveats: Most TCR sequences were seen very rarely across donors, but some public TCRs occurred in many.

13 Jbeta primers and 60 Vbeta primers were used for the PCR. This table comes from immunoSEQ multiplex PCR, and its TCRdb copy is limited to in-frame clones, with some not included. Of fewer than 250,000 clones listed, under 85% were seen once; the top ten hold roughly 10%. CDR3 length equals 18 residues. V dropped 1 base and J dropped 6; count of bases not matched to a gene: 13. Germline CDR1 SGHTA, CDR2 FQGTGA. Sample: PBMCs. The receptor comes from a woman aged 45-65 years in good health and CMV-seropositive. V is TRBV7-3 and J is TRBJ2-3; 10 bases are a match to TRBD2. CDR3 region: CASSLKPLLAGGGDTQYF. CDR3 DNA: TGTGCCAGCAGCTTAAAACCCCTTTTAGCGGGGGGCGGCGATACGCAGTATTTT.